This TCR beta chain was observed in a study of a mutant IDH1 vaccine in newly diagnosed glioma. The overall study: Patients had received radiotherapy, temozolomide, or both previously, most receiving both.

Study results and caveats: Top peripheral T cell clonotype shifts appeared unrelated to pseudoprogression. Vaccination induced immune responses in roughly 93% of patients.

Repertoires were generated with immunoSEQ multiplex PCR, while TCRdb's copy carries only in-frame clones and drops some. In the table there are about 66,000 clones, 80% to 90% of which are singletons. Details on this clone: Its specificity is unknown.

Noted time point: baseline, week 1 (first vaccination visit). Sample treatment: pre-vaccination baseline after standard-of-care therapy. Donor diagnoses consisted of new WHO grade 3 or 4 IDH1-mutant, ATRX-lost astrocytomas. The sample consisted of PBMCs, taken from a glioma patient treated with radiotherapy, temozolomide or both. The TCR was taken from a man aged 30-40 years with glioma.

This CDR3 reads CASNWGRADTQYF. As DNA, the CDR3 is TGTGCCAGTAATTGGGGTAGGGCAGATACGCAGTATTTT. V and J are TRBV19 and TRBJ2-3; D is unclear. The ends were cut back, 7 bases at V and 4 bases at J, with 12 bases in the middle. The germline gives CDR1 LNHDA, CDR2 SQIVND (reference sequence). The CDR3 contains 13 residues.